The rows below give T cell receptor beta chains drawn from one sample of a study of beta chain features in type 1 diabetes. Some clones are missing from TCRdb's copy, which holds only in-frame ones; the method was immunoSEQ multiplex PCR. Counted here are 93,000 or so clones, 28% occurring once; the ten biggest clones make up about 0.49%. The sequenced sample consisted of central memory CD4+ T cells from blood. The receptor set was obtained from a woman under 30 with type 1 diabetes. CDR3s include the opening cysteine and the closing phenylalanine or tryptophan. Fields, in order: V gene, J gene, D gene, clone size, CDR3 DNA, CDR3 protein. The D gene is left open where the match is weak. Clone sizes are given selectively: once, few, many, or a class where the clone is expanded.

v_gene: TRBV10-3; j_gene: TRBJ2-3; d_gene: .; abundance: .; CDR3nt: TGTGCCATCAGCCCGGGACATCGCACAGATACGCAGTATTTT; CDR3aa: CAISPGHRTDTQYF
v_gene: TRBV4-3; j_gene: TRBJ1-4; d_gene: TRBD1; abundance: once; CDR3nt: TGCGCCAGCAGCCAGGGACAGGGGCGGCGCGAAAAACTGTTTTTT; CDR3aa: CASSQGQGRREKLFF
v_gene: TRBV10-3; j_gene: TRBJ2-1; d_gene: TRBD1; abundance: many; CDR3nt: TGTGCCATCAGTGCCTCGGGACAGCTTGATGAGCAGTTCTTC; CDR3aa: CAISASGQLDEQFF
v_gene: TRBV11-3; j_gene: TRBJ2-5; d_gene: .; abundance: .; CDR3nt: TGTGCCAGCAGCTTAACTGCTGGGAGAGGGGAGACCCAGTACTTC; CDR3aa: CASSLTAGRGETQYF
v_gene: TRBV6-6; j_gene: TRBJ1-5; d_gene: .; abundance: .; CDR3nt: TGTGCCAGCATGTCGGATCCCGGGTGGCAGCCCCAGCATTTT; CDR3aa: CASMSDPGWQPQHF
v_gene: TRBV29-1; j_gene: TRBJ2-3; d_gene: .; abundance: many; CDR3nt: TGCAGCGTTATGGAGGGGAATACGCAGTATTTT; CDR3aa: CSVMEGNTQYF
v_gene: TRBV7-9; j_gene: TRBJ2-1; d_gene: TRBD2; abundance: .; CDR3nt: TGTGCCAGCAGCTTATTCGCGGGAGGCAAAAATGAGCAGTTCTTC; CDR3aa: CASSLFAGGKNEQFF
v_gene: TRBV6-6; j_gene: TRBJ1-2; d_gene: .; abundance: .; CDR3nt: TGTGCCAGCAGTACCCCGGGGGTCCCTTTGGCCTTC; CDR3aa: CASSTPGVPLAF
v_gene: TRBV6-1; j_gene: TRBJ2-1; d_gene: .; abundance: .; CDR3nt: TGTGCCAGCAGTGACCCCGGGGGCTCCTACAATGAGCAGTTCTTC; CDR3aa: CASSDPGGSYNEQFF
v_gene: TRBV5-1; j_gene: TRBJ2-1; d_gene: TRBD2; abundance: few; CDR3nt: TGCGCCAGCAGCTTGGATGGGACTAGCGGGAGGTATGAGCAGTTCTTC; CDR3aa: CASSLDGTSGRYEQFF
v_gene: TRBV25-1; j_gene: TRBJ1-2; d_gene: .; abundance: few; CDR3nt: TGTGCCAGCAGCGCAGGTGGGGGCAGAACAAATACCTACACCTTC; CDR3aa: CASSAGGGRTNTYTF
v_gene: TRBV28; j_gene: TRBJ1-2; d_gene: TRBD1; abundance: .; CDR3nt: TGTGCCAGCAGTTTATTGTCGGGACAGGGTCTGTACTATGGCTACACCTTC; CDR3aa: CASSLLSGQGLYYGYTF
v_gene: TRBV11-1; j_gene: TRBJ2-3; d_gene: .; abundance: .; CDR3nt: TGTGCCAGCAGCGACAGGTCAATAGCCGCAGATACGCAGTATTTT; CDR3aa: CASSDRSIAADTQYF
v_gene: TRBV28; j_gene: TRBJ2-2; d_gene: TRBD1; abundance: .; CDR3nt: TGTGCCAGCAGTTTACGGGACAGGGGAAAAACCGGGGAGCTGTTTTTT; CDR3aa: CASSLRDRGKTGELFF
v_gene: TRBV2; j_gene: TRBJ2-5; d_gene: .; abundance: once; CDR3nt: TGTGCCAGCAGTGAGGGGCGGGAGACCCAGTACTTC; CDR3aa: CASSEGRETQYF
v_gene: TRBV4-2; j_gene: TRBJ1-5; d_gene: TRBD1; abundance: few; CDR3nt: TGTGCCAGCGCGACAGGGGGCAATCAGCCCCAGCATTTT; CDR3aa: CASATGGNQPQHF
v_gene: TRBV2; j_gene: TRBJ2-1; d_gene: TRBD2; abundance: few; CDR3nt: TGTGCCAGCAGTGTACTGCGGGAGGGGGGGGAGCAGTTCTTC; CDR3aa: CASSVLREGGEQFF
v_gene: TRBV25-1; j_gene: TRBJ2-1; d_gene: .; abundance: few; CDR3nt: TGTGCCAGCATTCCCAGAACGGGCAATGAGCAGTTCTTC; CDR3aa: CASIPRTGNEQFF
v_gene: TRBV7-3; j_gene: TRBJ2-1; d_gene: TRBD2; abundance: .; CDR3nt: TGTGCCAGCAGCTTTATAGCGGGACTATACAATGAGCAGTTCTTC; CDR3aa: CASSFIAGLYNEQFF
v_gene: TRBV4-1; j_gene: TRBJ1-1; d_gene: TRBD1; abundance: few; CDR3nt: TGCGCCAGCAGCCAAGATACTGACAGGGTGAAGTCGTTGTTCTTT; CDR3aa: CASSQDTDRVKSLFF
v_gene: TRBV27; j_gene: TRBJ2-1; d_gene: TRBD2; abundance: .; CDR3nt: TGTGCCAGCAGTTTAGAATCCCCTTTAGCGGGAAAGCACAATGAGCAGTTCTTC; CDR3aa: CASSLESPLAGKHNEQFF
v_gene: TRBV25-1; j_gene: TRBJ1-4; d_gene: .; abundance: .; CDR3nt: TGTGCCAGCAGTCGACAGGTCGAAAAACTGTTTTTT; CDR3aa: CASSRQVEKLFF
v_gene: TRBV7-8; j_gene: TRBJ2-5; d_gene: TRBD2; abundance: .; CDR3nt: TGTGCCAGCCGACAAGAGCGGGGATCGTTCCAAGAGACCCAGTACTTC; CDR3aa: CASRQERGSFQETQYF
v_gene: TRBV4-1; j_gene: TRBJ2-5; d_gene: TRBD2; abundance: few; CDR3nt: TGCGCCAGCAGCCAATTGACTAGCGGGGAAGAGACCCAGTACTTC; CDR3aa: CASSQLTSGEETQYF
v_gene: TRBV25-1; j_gene: TRBJ2-7; d_gene: TRBD2; abundance: .; CDR3nt: TGTGCCAGCAGTCAAACTAGCGGGGACTACGAGCAGTACTTC; CDR3aa: CASSQTSGDYEQYF
v_gene: TRBV28; j_gene: TRBJ2-5; d_gene: TRBD1; abundance: few; CDR3nt: TGTGCCAGCACCAAGCAGGGGGCCGACCAGTACTTC; CDR3aa: CASTKQGADQYF
v_gene: TRBV9; j_gene: TRBJ2-1; d_gene: TRBD1; abundance: .; CDR3nt: TGTGCCAGCAGCGGGGGACAGGAAATTGAGCAGTTCTTC; CDR3aa: CASSGGQEIEQFF
v_gene: TRBV18; j_gene: TRBJ2-3; d_gene: TRBD2; abundance: .; CDR3nt: TGTGCCAGCGAAGAATTAGCGGGACTCACAGATACGCAGTATTTT; CDR3aa: CASEELAGLTDTQYF
v_gene: TRBV28; j_gene: TRBJ2-3; d_gene: .; abundance: few; CDR3nt: TGTGCCAGCAGTGTGGGTAGCAATACGCAGTATTTT; CDR3aa: CASSVGSNTQYF
v_gene: TRBV5-1; j_gene: TRBJ1-2; d_gene: .; abundance: .; CDR3nt: TGCGCCAGCAGCTGGGGGAGGTCCGGGTTCACTTTCGATGGCTACACCTTC; CDR3aa: CASSWGRSGFTFDGYTF
v_gene: TRBV7-8; j_gene: TRBJ2-7; d_gene: TRBD2; abundance: .; CDR3nt: TGTGCCAGCACCCCCCGGGGAGGGGAAACCTACGAGCAGTACTTC; CDR3aa: CASTPRGGETYEQYF